This passage covers 5 T cell receptor beta chains from one sample sequenced in a study of CD8+CD57+ T cells in acquired aplastic anemia. Profiling that covered TCR beta VDJ and CDR3 relied on genomic DNA as its template. TCRdb independently ran MiXCR on the reads; one entry per CDR3 protein. The table records roughly 220,000 distinct CDR3 sequences, about 62% of them present only once. All sequencing subjects had displayed CD8+CD57+ cell expansion on flow cytometry. The sequencing sample was made of sorted CD4+, CD8+, or CD8+CD57+ T cells (not recorded which) from PBMCs. The receptors originated from a human donor with aplastic anemia.

This clonotype has more than one count but fewer than ten. The chain uses TRBV7-2 and TRBJ1-6; perhaps TRBD1 as D (6 bases). CDR1 is SGHTA and CDR2 is FQGNSA in the germline V gene. Trimming pared 5 bases from V and 17 bases from J, leaving 16 bases between. The CDR3 is made up of 12 amino acids. CDR3 residues: CASSQPDRPFHF. In DNA form, the CDR3 reads TGTGCCAGCAGCCAACCGGACAGACCTTTCCACTTT. The complete variable domain, with remaining parts taken from reference TRBV7-2 and TRBJ1-6, reads GAGVSQSPSNKVTEKGKDVELRCDPISGHTALYWYRQSLGQGLEFLIYFQGNSAPDKSGLPSDRFSAERTGGSVSTLTIQRTQQEDSAVYLCASSQPDRPFHFGNGTRLTVT.

The V gene is TRBV10-3, the J gene TRBJ1-5, with D possibly matching TRBD1 (5 bases). The V and J ends lost 6 bases and 1 base respectively, with 7 bases between them. The CDR3 is 13 residues long. Germline V lookup: CDR1 ENHRY, CDR2 SYGVKD. The CDR3 DNA is TGTGCCATCAGCCGGGACAGCAATCAGCCCCAGCATTTT. Translating it yields CAISRDSNQPQHF.

This clonotype occurred many times. The chain employs TRBV7-9 and TRBJ1-5; 9 bases agree with TRBD1. Unmatched junction bases numbered 19, after V lost 5 bases and J lost 2 bases. CDR1 and CDR2 from the germline V gene are SEHNR and FQNEAQ (reference sequence). The CDR3 runs to 20 residues. CDR3 protein: CASSPLPGQGITQGNQPQHF. The CDR3 nucleotides read TGTGCCAGCAGCCCTCTACCGGGACAGGGAATAACTCAGGGCAATCAGCCCCAGCATTTT.

This clonotype was recorded once. The rearrangement uses TRBV2 and TRBJ2-3; 10 nucleotides line up with TRBD2. Germline V gene lookup returns CDR1 SNHLY and CDR2 FYNNEI. The CDR3 is 16 amino acids. The V and J ends lost 4 bases and 2 bases, in that order; junction bases with no gene match: 6. The CDR3 is CASSATLAGATDTQYF. The CDR3 DNA is TGTGCCAGCAGTGCAACTCTAGCGGGGGCCACAGATACGCAGTATTTT.

The chain combines TRBV5-1 with TRBJ2-7; TRBD2 matches at 9 bases. V lost 4 bases to trimming and J lost 6 bases; unmatched junction nucleotides: 14. The CDR3 loop spans 16 amino acids. From germline, CDR1 is SGHRS and CDR2 YFSETQ. The CDR3 DNA reads TGCGCCAGCAGCCCCTGGCTGGGCGGGGGGGCCTCCGAGCAGTACTTC. It codes for CASSPWLGGGASEQYF. Full variable domain (outside the CDR3, taken from reference TRBV5-1 and TRBJ2-7): KAGVTQTPRYLIKTRGQQVTLSCSPISGHRSVSWYQQTPGQGLQFLFEYFSETQRNKGNFPGRFSGRQFSNSRSEMNVSTLELGDSALYLCASSPWLGGGASEQYFGPGTRLTVT.